Detailed here is one T cell receptor beta chain. No cognate antigen has been identified for it. No much larger clone is present one base from it, and per-base qualities are unavailable. High-throughput TCR beta sequencing profiled peripheral blood CD8+ and CD4+ T cells from healthy donors, Susac syndrome patients and multiple sclerosis patients. The multiple sclerosis controls were treatment-naive patients whose relapsing-remitting disease, either stable or active, fulfilled the revised McDonald criteria. Bulk CD8+ and CD4+ T cells were purified magnetically by negative isolation, whereas CD8+ TEMRA cells were enriched by FACS. Blood was collected in EDTA tubes and processed within 24 hours, with PBMCs isolated through density gradient centrifugation. PBMCs intended for TCR sequencing were cryopreserved in liquid nitrogen and thawed later in a water bath at 37 degrees C. Purity of sorted or isolated CD4+, CD8+ and CD8+ TEMRA cells was at least 90%.

This sample was taken from a study of CD8 T cells in Susac syndrome (dated by TCRdb to about 2019). Turning to the overall study: Whether CD8+ T cell activation and differentiation in Susac syndrome was antigen driven was tested using repertoire sequencing.

The CDR3 numbers 14 residues from cysteine through phenylalanine. The sequence is cut down to CDR3 DNA, 42 bases in frame from base 1. V gives up 6 bases and J gives up 0 bases, and the segment between their germline ends measures 11 bases. CDR1 and CDR2 (SQVTM, ANQGSEA) derive from the germline V gene. Broader findings and caveats from the paper: The number of individuals in the TCR sequencing and HLA analysis was acknowledged as relatively small.

RNA was extracted using the RNeasy kit, and roughly 0.5 to 1 microgram was reverse transcribed with random hexamers. The immunoSEQ multiplex PCR assay, covering 54 Vbeta and 13 Jbeta segments, was used to amplify TCR beta CDR3 regions. Bias from PCR amplification was corrected by using a synthetic template baseline for primer optimization and for computational correction. The paper's data handling went like this. Reads were annotated to V, D and J genes per IMGT and analyzed with immunoSEQ Analyzer, keeping only productive sequences. Clonality was calculated as one minus the Shannon entropy normalized by log2 of the number of productive unique sequences. Public and private clones were assessed among the 100 most prevalent clones of each patient and control. Clones were defined as Susac-specific if absent from the healthy and MS cohorts, from over a thousand published viral clones and from other ImmuneACCESS disease sequences. The public reads were quality trimmed at Q25 with fastp and then assembled into clones with MiXCR by TCRdb, keeping productive beta chains. One record per CDR3 amino acid sequence lists the most common genes and DNA. None of the V and J calls come from the authors' own analysis; TCRdb made them. The sample data list 250,000 or so distinct CDR3 sequences, and approximately 92% of these were observed just once. The top ten clones comprise 0.06% to 0.08% of the sample.

Material: CD4+ T cells from PBMCs. The sequence derives from a human donor with multiple sclerosis. The chain is assembled from TRBV29-1 and TRBJ2-2; TRBD2 is perhaps the D gene, given 7 matching bases. The nucleotide sequence is given as TGCAGCGTGGGAGGGGGGGCGAACACCGGGGAGCTGTTTTTT. This sequence encodes CSVGGGANTGELFF.